The 8 T cell receptor beta chains in this list originate from one sample, sequenced in a study of CD8+CD57+ T cells in acquired aplastic anemia. CDR3 and TCR beta VDJ profiling relied on a genomic DNA template. TCRdb independently ran MiXCR on the reads; one entry per CDR3 protein. This sample has 250,000 to 300,000 distinct CDR3 sequences, with around 60% found just once. Sequenced: sorted CD4+, CD8+, or CD8+CD57+ T cells (not recorded which) from PBMCs. Source of these receptors: a human donor with severe aplastic anemia or a healthy control (not recorded which).

Points on this clonotype: The CDR3 ends on some other residue instead of the conserved phenylalanine or tryptophan, so this is likely a read error. The chain is built from TRBV4-2 and TRBJ1-2; 9 positions match TRBD1. The CDR3 has 15 residues. Germline CDR1 is LGHNA and CDR2 is YNFKEQ. With V trimmed by 1 base and J by 4 bases, 4 bases remained unmatched. CDR3 sequence: CASSQGRDRAYGYTS. The CDR3 bases are TGTGCCAGCAGCCAAGGTCGGGACAGGGCCTATGGCTACACCTCC.

This clonotype was observed many times. V usage is TRBV29-1 and J usage is TRBJ1-2, with no clear D. Germline CDR1 reads SQVTM; CDR2 reads ANQGSEA. The ends were cut back, 7 bases at V and 4 bases at J, with 13 bases in the middle. The CDR3 covers 12 residues. The CDR3 protein is CSAYENSYGYTF. The CDR3 nucleotides read TGCAGCGCCTACGAGAATTCCTATGGCTACACCTTC.

This clonotype was seen repeatedly, ten times or more. The chain uses TRBV10-3 and TRBJ2-3; possible D gene TRBD2, 5 bases. Germline CDR1 is ENHRY and CDR2 is SYGVKD. V was cut by 8 bases and J by 5 bases, with 11 bases left in between. This CDR3 region has 12 residues. The CDR3 region has the DNA TGTGCCATCGGGCCCCGGGGAGATACGCAGTATTTT. This codes for CAIGPRGDTQYF.

The chain employs TRBV10-3 and TRBJ1-6; unclear D gene. Germline V gene data show CDR1 as ENHRY and CDR2 as SYGVKD. V dropped 10 bases and J dropped 11 bases, with 21 bases sitting between them. The CDR3 is 14 amino acids. CDR3 sequence reads: CASSRLVRDTPLHF. The DNA of the CDR3 is TGTGCCAGCAGCCGCCTTGTTAGGGATACACCCCTCCACTTT.

The J gene is TRBJ2-7, the V gene TRBV7-3, with D perhaps TRBD1 or TRBD2 (5 bases each). Trimming removed 6 bases from V and 2 bases from J, with 17 bases in between. CDR1 SGHTA and CDR2 FQGTGA come from the germline V gene. The CDR3 extends over 15 amino acids. As DNA, the CDR3 is TGTGCCAGCAGTGAACCCGGGACGGGGACCTACGAGCAGTACTTC. Translating gives CASSEPGTGTYEQYF.

On this clonotype itself: This may stem from a read error, because a much larger clone lies one nucleotide away. The rearrangement links TRBV30 to TRBJ1-1; weak D call: TRBD1 (6 bases). The CDR3 sequence is 14 residues long. Germline V gene data show CDR1 as GTSNPN and CDR2 as SVGIG (reference sequence). Deletions cut 5 bases from V and 1 base from J, with 14 bases between. CDR3 sequence: CAWRGPTGNTEAFF. The CDR3 DNA sequence: TGTGCCTGGCGGGGACCGACAGGGAACACTGAAGCTTTCTTT.

Ten or more counts support this clonotype. For the CDR3, the DNA is TGTGCCAGCCTGGAGTTAGCCAAAAACATTCAGTACTTC. This codes for CASLELAKNIQYF. The chain employs TRBV12-3 or TRBV12-4 and TRBJ2-4; D gene unclear. This CDR3 has 13 amino acids. Trimming pared 8 bases from V and 0 bases from J, leaving 8 bases between.

Ten or more counts support this clonotype. The genes are TRBV5-6 and TRBJ1-6; TRBD1 matches at 7 bases. Per germline, CDR1 SGHDT and CDR2 YYEEEE. V was clipped by 2 bases and J by 7 bases; unmatched bases: 6. The CDR3 runs 15 residues. The DNA of the CDR3 is TGTGCCAGCAGCTTCCGACAGGGAAGAAATTCACCCCTCCACTTT. Amino acid sequence: CASSFRQGRNSPLHF.